The clone carrying this T cell receptor (beta chain) is labeled as medium-sized (0.01 to 0.1%). Its target is not known. Germline assignment: CDR1 ENHRY and CDR2 SYGVKD. V was pared by 2 bases and J by 4 bases, with 3 bases between. The CDR3 spans 11 residues. Constant-region reverse primers amplified full-length variable regions, followed by semi-nested Nested Universal Primer A PCR. TCRdb processed the 5' RACE reads anew with MiXCR; each CDR3 protein has one entry. The sample contains 13,000 or so distinct CDR3 sequences, 20% to 30% of which appear only once. General study results and limits: Tumor memory CD4+ T cell TCR gene usage clustered with blood and lymph node memory CD4+ cells and lymph node naive CD4+ cells.

The clonotype originates from a female donor with breast cancer. Sequenced material: naive CD4+ T cells sorted from blood. Subset indicated: naive CD4+ T cells, CD4+CD45RA+CD25-. This chain connects TRBV10-3 to TRBJ2-7, with unresolved D. The CDR3, as DNA: TGTGCCATCAGTGAGAAATACGAGCAGTACTTC. Translation gives CAISEKYEQYF.